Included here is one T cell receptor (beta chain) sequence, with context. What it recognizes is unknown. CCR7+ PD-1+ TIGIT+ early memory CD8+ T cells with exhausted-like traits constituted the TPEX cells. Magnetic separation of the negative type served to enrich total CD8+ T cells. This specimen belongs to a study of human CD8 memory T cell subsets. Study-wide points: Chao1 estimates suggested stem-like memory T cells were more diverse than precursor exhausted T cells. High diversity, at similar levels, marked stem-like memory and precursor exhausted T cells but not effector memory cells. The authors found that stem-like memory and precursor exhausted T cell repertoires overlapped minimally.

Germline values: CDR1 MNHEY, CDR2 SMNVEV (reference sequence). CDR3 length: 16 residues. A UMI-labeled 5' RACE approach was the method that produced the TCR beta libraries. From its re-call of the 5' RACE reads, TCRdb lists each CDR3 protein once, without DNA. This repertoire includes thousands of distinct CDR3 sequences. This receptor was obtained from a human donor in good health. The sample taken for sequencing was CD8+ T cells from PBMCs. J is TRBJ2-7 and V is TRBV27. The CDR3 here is CASSLLVGGAPYEQYF.